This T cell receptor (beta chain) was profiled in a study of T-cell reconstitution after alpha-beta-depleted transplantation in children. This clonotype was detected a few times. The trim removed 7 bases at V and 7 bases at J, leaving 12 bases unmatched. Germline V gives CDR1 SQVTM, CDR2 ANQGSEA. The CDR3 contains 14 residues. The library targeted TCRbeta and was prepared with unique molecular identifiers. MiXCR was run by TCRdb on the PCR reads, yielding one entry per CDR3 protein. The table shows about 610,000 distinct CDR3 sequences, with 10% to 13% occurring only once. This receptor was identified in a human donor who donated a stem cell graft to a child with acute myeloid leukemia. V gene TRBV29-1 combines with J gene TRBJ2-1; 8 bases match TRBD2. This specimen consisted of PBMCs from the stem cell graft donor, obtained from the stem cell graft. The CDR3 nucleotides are TGCAGCGCAGGGACTAGAGTCGGGGTGAATGAGCAGTTCTTC. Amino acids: CSAGTRVGVNEQFF.